This entry lists 12 T cell receptor beta chains sequenced from one sample in a study of low-dose radiotherapy and immunotherapy resistance in tumors. The time point: after trial treatment. Stated treatment: LDRT plus nivolumab, ipilimumab, low-dose cyclophosphamide and aspirin (RACIN trial). Both TCRalpha and TCRbeta chains were reverse transcribed with V-gene-specific primers. For amplifying TCRs, the PCR ran for 15 to 20 cycles with Phusion, which was used together with a constant-region primer and the adapter on the V primers. TCRdb ran MiXCR on the reads and lists one entry per CDR3 protein. The top ten hold 10% of the sample, which has about 44,000 distinct CDR3 sequences, less than 30% seen once. Specimen: PBMCs, collected after low-dose radiotherapy plus immunotherapy. These receptors originate from a male donor with prostate cancer.

In this sample, this clonotype turned up many times. The J gene is TRBJ2-7, the V gene TRBV12-5; a possible D gene is TRBD2 (6 bases). CDR3 length: 13 residues. Trimming pared 1 base from V and 3 bases from J, leaving 7 bases between. CDR1 and CDR2 (germline): LGHNT, FRNRAP. The DNA for the CDR3 is TGTGCTAGTGGTTTGGGGGGGGACTACGAGCAGTACTTC. Translated, it gives CASGLGGDYEQYF.

This clonotype was recorded many times. The V gene is TRBV28, the J gene TRBJ2-7, with 9 bases fitting TRBD2. Germline loops: CDR1 MDHEN, CDR2 SYDVKM. This CDR3 contains 14 residues. The ends lost 5 bases at V and 6 bases at J; junction bases unmatched: 8. The CDR3 bases are TGTGCCAGCAGTCCAACGGCGGGGGGGCGCGAGCAGTACTTC. It translates to CASSPTAGGREQYF.

About this clonotype: A read error likely explains this, since a far larger clone differs by one base. This chain joins TRBV28 and TRBJ2-1, with D uncertain. CDR1 and CDR2 (germline): MDHEN, SYDVKM. V was trimmed by 7 bases and J by 10 bases, leaving 11 bases between them. The length of the CDR3 is 11 residues. This CDR3 is CASTQSYEQFF. CDR3 nucleotides: TGTGCCAGCACCCAAAGCTACGAGCAGTTCTTC.

This clonotype occurred many times. The V and J genes are TRBV20-1 and TRBJ2-1; 8 bases map to TRBD2. Germline V gene lookup returns CDR1 DFQATT and CDR2 SNEGSKA (reference sequence). The CDR3 loop spans 14 amino acids. In nucleotides, the CDR3 is TGCAGCTCACCCGGGACTAGTATTATCGATGAGCAGTTCTTC. It codes for CSSPGTSIIDEQFF.

This clonotype showed up many times. The CDR3 coding sequence is TGCAGTACACGAATGGGGGGGTCCCTTCACACTGAAGCTTTCTTT. Its protein is CSTRMGGSLHTEAFF. V usage is TRBV20-1 and J usage is TRBJ1-1, with D possibly being TRBD1 (5 bases). CDR3 length: 15 amino acids. Germline V lookup: CDR1 DFQATT, CDR2 SNEGSKA (reference sequence). The ends were cut back, 8 bases at V and 3 bases at J, with 22 bases in the middle.

This clonotype was observed many times. This chain uses TRBV3-1 with TRBJ1-2; TRBD1 is a possible D gene (5 bases). The V gene's germline CDR1 is LGHDT and CDR2 YNNKEL (reference sequence). V was shortened by 1 base and J by 8 bases, with 20 bases between the two germline ends. The CDR3 covers 16 residues. This CDR3 is CASSQGGGRDHWGYTF. CDR3 sequence (DNA): TGTGCCAGCAGCCAAGGGGGCGGCAGGGACCATTGGGGCTACACCTTC.

With respect to this clonotype: A far larger clone is one base from this, pointing to a likely read error. This chain uses TRBV28 with TRBJ1-1; unclear D gene. There are 13 residues in the CDR3. CDR1 is MDHEN and CDR2 is SYDVKM in the germline V gene. CDR3 DNA sequence: TGTGCCAGCAGTGTAGTAGAGAACAGTGAAGCTTTCTTT. Amino acid sequence: CASSVVENSEAFF.

This clonotype appeared many times. The J gene is TRBJ2-7, the V gene TRBV6-5; 7 bases match TRBD2. CDR1 is MNHEY, CDR2 SVGAGI, per germline. The CDR3 runs 15 residues. Trimming cost V 6 bases and J 0 bases; bases outside gene matches: 8. The CDR3 spells CASSGGLPSSYEQYF. CDR3 coding DNA: TGTGCCAGCAGCGGGGGACTACCCAGCTCCTACGAGCAGTACTTC.

This clonotype was recorded at least ten times. The chain has TRBV4-1 and TRBJ2-7; the match to TRBD1 covers 7 bases. The CDR3 covers 16 residues. Trimming at V came to 0 bases and at J to 3 bases, leaving 8 bases not matched to a gene. CDR1 MGHRA and CDR2 YSYEKL come from the germline V gene. The CDR3 DNA reads TGCGCCAGCAGCCAAGAACAAGGGGGCGGATTCTACGAGCAGTACTTC. Encoded protein: CASSQEQGGGFYEQYF.

This clonotype was seen many times. The genes are TRBV7-9 and TRBJ1-2; 7 bases are shared with TRBD1. Germline CDR1 and CDR2: SEHNR and FQNEAQ (reference sequence). V lost 5 bases to trimming and J lost 2 bases; unmatched junction nucleotides: 11. This CDR3 region has 16 residues. DNA for the CDR3: TGTGCCAGCAGCCTACCCGGGACCAGGGGGAACTATGGCTACACCTTC. Its translation is CASSLPGTRGNYGYTF.

The gene calls are TRBV28 and TRBJ1-5; D is possibly TRBD1 (5 bases). V lost 2 bases and J lost 4, with 9 bases in between. Germline CDR1 reads MDHEN; CDR2 reads SYDVKM. This CDR3 has 14 residues. CDR3 in DNA: TGTGCCAGCAGTTTAAGGCAGGGAAATCAGCCCCAGCATTTT. It encodes CASSLRQGNQPQHF.

This clonotype came up many times. The rearrangement uses TRBV11-2 and TRBJ1-6, with D tentatively TRBD1 (6 bases). There are 15 residues in the CDR3. The germline CDR1 and CDR2 sequences are SGHAT and FQNNGV. Trimming pared 5 bases from V and 10 bases from J, leaving 18 bases between. The chain's CDR3 is CASSRRDTGRSPLHF. The CDR3 nucleotides are TGTGCCAGCAGCCGTCGGGACACAGGAAGATCACCCCTCCACTTT.